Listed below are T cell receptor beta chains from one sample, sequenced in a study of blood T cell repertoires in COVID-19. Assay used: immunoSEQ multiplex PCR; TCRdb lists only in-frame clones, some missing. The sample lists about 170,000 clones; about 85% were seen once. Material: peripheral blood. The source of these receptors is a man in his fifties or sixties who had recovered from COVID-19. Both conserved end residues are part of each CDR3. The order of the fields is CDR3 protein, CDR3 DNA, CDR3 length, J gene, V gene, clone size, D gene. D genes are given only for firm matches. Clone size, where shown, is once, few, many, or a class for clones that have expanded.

cdr3_aa: CASSPGGGPLPYGYTF
cdr3_nt: TGTGCCAGCAGCCCCGGGGGGGGACCGCTCCCCTATGGCTACACCTTC
cdr3_length: 16
j_call: TRBJ1-2
v_call: TRBV11-2
clone_size: NA
d_call: NA

cdr3_aa: CASSLSYPSVETQYF
cdr3_nt: TGTGCCAGCAGTTTATCCTATCCCTCGGTCGAGACCCAGTACTTC
cdr3_length: 15
j_call: TRBJ2-5
v_call: TRBV27
clone_size: few
d_call: NA

cdr3_aa: CASSSPLAGVAKNIQYF
cdr3_nt: TGCGCCAGCAGCTCCCCCCTAGCGGGGGTGGCCAAAAACATTCAGTACTTC
cdr3_length: 17
j_call: TRBJ2-4
v_call: TRBV5-1
clone_size: NA
d_call: TRBD2

cdr3_aa: CASSLDPPGQGDTEAFF
cdr3_nt: TGTGCCAGCAGCTTGGATCCGCCGGGACAGGGTGACACTGAAGCTTTCTTT
cdr3_length: 17
j_call: TRBJ1-1
v_call: TRBV5-4
clone_size: NA
d_call: TRBD1

cdr3_aa: CSVADRAKNIQYF
cdr3_nt: TGCAGCGTTGCAGACAGGGCCAAAAACATTCAGTACTTC
cdr3_length: 13
j_call: TRBJ2-4
v_call: TRBV29-1
clone_size: NA
d_call: NA

cdr3_aa: CASSSGQGMDGELFF
cdr3_nt: TGTGCCAGCAGCTCGGGACAGGGTATGGACGGGGAGCTGTTTTTT
cdr3_length: 15
j_call: TRBJ2-2
v_call: TRBV11-3
clone_size: NA
d_call: TRBD1

cdr3_aa: CASSHLSGGGTYNEQFF
cdr3_nt: TGTGCCAGCAGTCACCTCTCGGGGGGGGGCACCTACAATGAGCAGTTCTTC
cdr3_length: 17
j_call: TRBJ2-1
v_call: TRBV6-6
clone_size: NA
d_call: TRBD2

cdr3_aa: CASSIPTQGGYTF
cdr3_nt: TGTGCCAGTAGTATACCGACTCAGGGCGGCTACACCTTC
cdr3_length: 13
j_call: TRBJ1-2
v_call: TRBV19
clone_size: NA
d_call: NA

cdr3_aa: CASSPGQGGYNEQFF
cdr3_nt: TGTGCCAGCTCACCGGGACAGGGGGGATACAATGAGCAGTTCTTC
cdr3_length: 15
j_call: TRBJ2-1
v_call: TRBV18
clone_size: NA
d_call: TRBD1

cdr3_aa: CASSEGQQNIQYF
cdr3_nt: TGCGCCAGCAGCGAAGGACAGCAAAACATTCAGTACTTC
cdr3_length: 13
j_call: TRBJ2-4
v_call: TRBV5-1
clone_size: NA
d_call: NA

cdr3_aa: CASSSGLAGGAETQYF
cdr3_nt: TGTGCCAGCAGCTCGGGACTAGCGGGGGGAGCGGAGACCCAGTACTTC
cdr3_length: 16
j_call: TRBJ2-5
v_call: TRBV7-2
clone_size: NA
d_call: TRBD2

cdr3_aa: CASSLQRGDTQYF
cdr3_nt: TGTGCTAGCAGCTTACAGCGGGGAGATACGCAGTATTTT
cdr3_length: 13
j_call: TRBJ2-3
v_call: TRBV7-7
clone_size: NA
d_call: TRBD2

cdr3_aa: CASSLAQGVGGYTF
cdr3_nt: TGTGCCAGCAGCTTAGCACAGGGTGTGGGTGGCTACACCTTC
cdr3_length: 14
j_call: TRBJ1-2
v_call: TRBV7-9
clone_size: NA
d_call: NA

cdr3_aa: CASRVQGAATNEKLFF
cdr3_nt: TGTGCCAGCAGGGTACAGGGGGCTGCTACTAATGAAAAACTGTTTTTT
cdr3_length: 16
j_call: TRBJ1-4
v_call: TRBV2
clone_size: NA
d_call: TRBD1

cdr3_aa: CASSQWGGTSGGKADTQYF
cdr3_nt: TGTGCCAGCAGCCAATGGGGAGGTACTAGCGGGGGGAAGGCAGATACGCAGTATTTT
cdr3_length: 19
j_call: TRBJ2-3
v_call: TRBV3-1/TRBV3-2
clone_size: NA
d_call: TRBD2

cdr3_aa: CASSRGTGGFYEQYF
cdr3_nt: TGTGCCAGCAGCCGCGGGACAGGGGGCTTTTACGAGCAGTACTTC
cdr3_length: 15
j_call: TRBJ2-7
v_call: TRBV14
clone_size: NA
d_call: TRBD1

cdr3_aa: CASSPEWAQETQYF
cdr3_nt: TGTGCCAGCAGCCCAGAGTGGGCCCAAGAGACCCAGTACTTC
cdr3_length: 14
j_call: TRBJ2-5
v_call: TRBV4-2
clone_size: NA
d_call: NA

cdr3_aa: CASSPFSGGAAYTEAFF
cdr3_nt: TGCGCCAGCAGCCCGTTCTCAGGGGGCGCAGCGTACACTGAAGCTTTCTTT
cdr3_length: 17
j_call: TRBJ1-1
v_call: TRBV5-1
clone_size: once
d_call: TRBD1

cdr3_aa: CASCLGDRQALQPQHF
cdr3_nt: TGTGCCAGCTGTTTGGGGGATAGACAGGCCCTTCAGCCCCAGCATTTT
cdr3_length: 16
j_call: TRBJ1-5
v_call: TRBV6-2/TRBV6-3
clone_size: NA
d_call: NA

cdr3_aa: CASSLATSGGAELETQYF
cdr3_nt: TGTGCCAGCAGCTTGGCGACTAGCGGGGGGGCCGAGTTGGAGACCCAGTACTTC
cdr3_length: 18
j_call: TRBJ2-5
v_call: TRBV11-2
clone_size: NA
d_call: TRBD2

cdr3_aa: CASGLVSFGVGQRNTEAFF
cdr3_nt: TGTGCTAGTGGTTTGGTTTCTTTCGGCGTGGGACAGCGGAACACTGAAGCTTTCTTT
cdr3_length: 19
j_call: TRBJ1-1
v_call: TRBV12-5
clone_size: few
d_call: TRBD1

cdr3_aa: CASSDPRQGTTDTQYF
cdr3_nt: TGTGCCAGCAGTGACCCGAGACAGGGAACAACAGATACGCAGTATTTT
cdr3_length: 16
j_call: TRBJ2-3
v_call: TRBV25-1
clone_size: NA
d_call: TRBD1

cdr3_aa: CASGLVESGNNYGYTF
cdr3_nt: TGTGCTAGTGGTTTGGTAGAGTCGGGGAATAACTATGGCTACACCTTC
cdr3_length: 16
j_call: TRBJ1-2
v_call: TRBV12-5
clone_size: NA
d_call: NA

cdr3_aa: CASSLAATYEQYF
cdr3_nt: TGTGCCAGCAGCTTAGCCGCTACCTACGAGCAGTACTTC
cdr3_length: 13
j_call: TRBJ2-7
v_call: TRBV7-2
clone_size: NA
d_call: NA

cdr3_aa: CASSSPGEGYGYTF
cdr3_nt: TGTGCCAGCAGCTCGCCGGGGGAAGGCTATGGCTACACCTTC
cdr3_length: 14
j_call: TRBJ1-2
v_call: TRBV5-4
clone_size: NA
d_call: NA

cdr3_aa: CASSYSATGEGPLHF
cdr3_nt: TGTGCCAGCAGTTACTCGGCGACAGGGGAGGGGCCCCTCCACTTT
cdr3_length: 15
j_call: TRBJ1-6
v_call: TRBV6-5
clone_size: NA
d_call: TRBD1

cdr3_aa: CASSSGFGSNQPQHF
cdr3_nt: TGTGCCAGCAGCTCCGGGTTTGGCAGCAATCAGCCCCAGCATTTT
cdr3_length: 15
j_call: TRBJ1-5
v_call: TRBV7-6
clone_size: NA
d_call: NA

cdr3_aa: CASSEKPSSYEQYF
cdr3_nt: TGTGCCAGCAGTGAAAAACCGAGCTCCTACGAGCAGTACTTC
cdr3_length: 14
j_call: TRBJ2-7
v_call: TRBV2
clone_size: NA
d_call: NA

cdr3_aa: CASSLSLSDAKNIQYF
cdr3_nt: TGCGCCAGCAGCCTCTCACTTAGCGACGCCAAAAACATTCAGTACTTC
cdr3_length: 16
j_call: TRBJ2-4
v_call: TRBV4-3
clone_size: NA
d_call: NA

cdr3_aa: CASSVGQGDYGYTF
cdr3_nt: TGCGCCAGCAGCGTAGGACAGGGGGACTATGGCTACACCTTC
cdr3_length: 14
j_call: TRBJ1-2
v_call: TRBV5-1
clone_size: NA
d_call: TRBD1

cdr3_aa: CASSVGQGDTEAFF
cdr3_nt: TGTGCCAGCAGCGTAGGACAGGGGGACACTGAAGCTTTCTTT
cdr3_length: 14
j_call: TRBJ1-1
v_call: TRBV9
clone_size: NA
d_call: TRBD1

cdr3_aa: CASSQGRIGPHTGELFF
cdr3_nt: TGTGCCAGCAGCCAAGGGAGAATAGGCCCCCACACCGGGGAGCTGTTTTTT
cdr3_length: 17
j_call: TRBJ2-2
v_call: TRBV14
clone_size: NA
d_call: NA

cdr3_aa: CASSLVLVGAQETQYF
cdr3_nt: TGTGCCAGCAGCTTAGTGTTGGTAGGGGCCCAAGAGACCCAGTACTTC
cdr3_length: 16
j_call: TRBJ2-5
v_call: TRBV7-8
clone_size: NA
d_call: NA

cdr3_aa: CASSLRDSGGPTGELFF
cdr3_nt: TGTGCCAGCAGCTTAAGGGATAGCGGGGGGCCTACCGGGGAGCTGTTTTTT
cdr3_length: 17
j_call: TRBJ2-2
v_call: TRBV7-6
clone_size: NA
d_call: TRBD2

cdr3_aa: CASSPGTGSGYEQYF
cdr3_nt: TGTGCCAGCTCACCCGGGACAGGGAGTGGGTACGAGCAGTACTTC
cdr3_length: 15
j_call: TRBJ2-7
v_call: TRBV18
clone_size: NA
d_call: TRBD1

cdr3_aa: CAIWRGPGGPASEAFF
cdr3_nt: TGTGCCATCTGGAGGGGGCCTGGCGGACCCGCGTCTGAAGCTTTCTTT
cdr3_length: 16
j_call: TRBJ1-1
v_call: TRBV10-3
clone_size: NA
d_call: TRBD1

cdr3_aa: CALGGPSGLSYEQYF
cdr3_nt: TGTGCTTTGGGGGGACCTAGCGGGCTCTCCTACGAGCAGTACTTC
cdr3_length: 15
j_call: TRBJ2-7
v_call: TRBV30
clone_size: NA
d_call: TRBD2

cdr3_aa: CASSRRSGGGSSYEQYF
cdr3_nt: TGTGCCAGCAGCCGTCGAAGCGGGGGGGGAAGCTCCTACGAGCAGTACTTC
cdr3_length: 17
j_call: TRBJ2-7
v_call: TRBV7-2
clone_size: NA
d_call: TRBD2

cdr3_aa: CASGLDRVGQPQHF
cdr3_nt: TGTGCTAGTGGCCTGGACAGGGTCGGGCAGCCCCAGCATTTT
cdr3_length: 14
j_call: TRBJ1-5
v_call: TRBV12-5
clone_size: NA
d_call: TRBD1

cdr3_aa: CASSLRIAGTEAFF
cdr3_nt: TGTGCCAGCAGCTTAAGGATCGCGGGAACTGAAGCTTTCTTT
cdr3_length: 14
j_call: TRBJ1-1
v_call: TRBV5-6
clone_size: NA
d_call: NA

cdr3_aa: CAISSSRTDTQYF
cdr3_nt: TGTGCCATCAGTTCTTCTCGCACAGATACGCAGTATTTT
cdr3_length: 13
j_call: TRBJ2-3
v_call: TRBV10-3
clone_size: NA
d_call: NA

cdr3_aa: CASSVAVEGSEQYF
cdr3_nt: TGTGCCAGCAGCGTAGCTGTAGAGGGATCCGAGCAGTACTTC
cdr3_length: 14
j_call: TRBJ2-7
v_call: TRBV9
clone_size: NA
d_call: NA

cdr3_aa: CATSDWTGNDYGYTF
cdr3_nt: TGTGCCACCAGTGACTGGACAGGGAATGACTATGGCTACACCTTC
cdr3_length: 15
j_call: TRBJ1-2
v_call: TRBV24-1
clone_size: NA
d_call: TRBD1

cdr3_aa: CASSMVDRANTEAFF
cdr3_nt: TGTGCCAGTAGTATGGTGGACAGGGCGAACACTGAAGCTTTCTTT
cdr3_length: 15
j_call: TRBJ1-1
v_call: TRBV19
clone_size: NA
d_call: TRBD1

cdr3_aa: CASSECMGQPTKGKCGVYTGELFF
cdr3_nt: TGTGCCAGCAGTGAATGTATGGGACAGCCAACCAAGGGTAAATGTGGCGTATACACCGGGGAGCTGTTTTTT
cdr3_length: 24
j_call: TRBJ2-2
v_call: TRBV2
clone_size: NA
d_call: TRBD1

cdr3_aa: CASSPSTSGGSYNEQFF
cdr3_nt: TGTGCCAGCAGCCCCTCGACTAGCGGGGGCTCCTACAATGAGCAGTTCTTC
cdr3_length: 17
j_call: TRBJ2-1
v_call: TRBV6-2/TRBV6-3
clone_size: NA
d_call: TRBD2

cdr3_aa: CASSPPQGGNYGYTF
cdr3_nt: TGTGCCAGCTCACCCCCGCAGGGTGGGAACTATGGCTACACCTTC
cdr3_length: 15
j_call: TRBJ1-2
v_call: TRBV18
clone_size: NA
d_call: NA

cdr3_aa: CASSPSILALNQPQHF
cdr3_nt: TGTGCCAGCAGCCCTAGTATTTTAGCCCTCAATCAGCCCCAGCATTTT
cdr3_length: 16
j_call: TRBJ1-5
v_call: TRBV7-8
clone_size: NA
d_call: NA

cdr3_aa: CASSIRQLNEQFF
cdr3_nt: TGTGCCAGCAGTATAAGACAGCTCAATGAGCAGTTCTTC
cdr3_length: 13
j_call: TRBJ2-1
v_call: TRBV12-3/TRBV12-4
clone_size: NA
d_call: NA

cdr3_aa: CASSGGTYNNEQFF
cdr3_nt: TGTGCCAGCAGTGGTGGGACATACAACAATGAGCAGTTCTTC
cdr3_length: 14
j_call: TRBJ2-1
v_call: TRBV28
clone_size: NA
d_call: NA

cdr3_aa: CASSEAAGLSYEQYF
cdr3_nt: TGTGCCAGCAGTGAAGCGGCAGGGCTCTCCTACGAGCAGTACTTC
cdr3_length: 15
j_call: TRBJ2-7
v_call: TRBV6-1
clone_size: NA
d_call: NA

cdr3_aa: CATGTPQETQYF
cdr3_nt: TGTGCCACCGGGACTCCCCAAGAGACCCAGTACTTC
cdr3_length: 12
j_call: TRBJ2-5
v_call: TRBV28
clone_size: once
d_call: NA

cdr3_aa: CASSVHSGNTDTQYF
cdr3_nt: TGTGCCAGCAGCGTACATAGCGGGAACACAGATACGCAGTATTTT
cdr3_length: 15
j_call: TRBJ2-3
v_call: TRBV9
clone_size: NA
d_call: TRBD2

cdr3_aa: CASSILGTSLGPDTQYF
cdr3_nt: TGTGCCAGCAGTATTCTTGGGACTAGCCTTGGCCCAGATACGCAGTATTTT
cdr3_length: 17
j_call: TRBJ2-3
v_call: TRBV2
clone_size: NA
d_call: TRBD2

cdr3_aa: CASSFSGGAEGQYF
cdr3_nt: TGCGCCAGCAGCTTTAGCGGGGGGGCTGAGGGTCAGTATTTT
cdr3_length: 14
j_call: TRBJ2-3
v_call: TRBV5-1
clone_size: NA
d_call: TRBD2

cdr3_aa: CASSQRRGQAEAFF
cdr3_nt: TGTGCCAGCAGCCAGAGGAGAGGACAGGCTGAAGCTTTCTTT
cdr3_length: 14
j_call: TRBJ1-1
v_call: TRBV7-2
clone_size: NA
d_call: TRBD1

cdr3_aa: CATSDSSGGDYNEQFF
cdr3_nt: TGTGCCACCAGTGATTCTAGCGGGGGTGATTACAATGAGCAGTTCTTC
cdr3_length: 16
j_call: TRBJ2-1
v_call: TRBV24-1
clone_size: NA
d_call: TRBD2

cdr3_aa: CASSRGRVTYEQYF
cdr3_nt: TGTGCCAGCAGCCGGGGCAGGGTAACCTACGAGCAGTACTTC
cdr3_length: 14
j_call: TRBJ2-7
v_call: TRBV3-1/TRBV3-2
clone_size: NA
d_call: NA

cdr3_aa: CASSLNSGPETQYF
cdr3_nt: TGTGCTAGCAGCTTAAATTCAGGGCCGGAGACCCAGTACTTC
cdr3_length: 14
j_call: TRBJ2-5
v_call: TRBV7-7
clone_size: once
d_call: NA

cdr3_aa: CASSLSSAGEQYF
cdr3_nt: TGTGCCAGCAGCTTATCCTCGGCCGGGGAGCAGTACTTC
cdr3_length: 13
j_call: TRBJ2-7
v_call: TRBV9
clone_size: NA
d_call: NA